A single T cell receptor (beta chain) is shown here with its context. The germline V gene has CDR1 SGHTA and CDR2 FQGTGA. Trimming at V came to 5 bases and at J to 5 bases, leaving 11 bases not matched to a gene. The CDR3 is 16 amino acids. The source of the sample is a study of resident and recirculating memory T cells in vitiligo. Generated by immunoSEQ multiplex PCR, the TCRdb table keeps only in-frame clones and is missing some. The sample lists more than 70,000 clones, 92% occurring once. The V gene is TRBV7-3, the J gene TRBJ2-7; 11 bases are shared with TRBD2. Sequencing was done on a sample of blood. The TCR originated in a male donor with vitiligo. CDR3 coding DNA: TGTGCCAGCAGCCTGGGGACTAGCGGAGGGGCGGACGAGCAGTACTTC. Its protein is CASSLGTSGGADEQYF.